Following are 5 T cell receptor beta chains from one sample sequenced in a study of T cell responses to AZD1222 COVID-19 vaccine. Repertoires were generated with immunoSEQ multiplex PCR, while TCRdb's copy carries only in-frame clones and drops some. The sample has 130,000 or so clones; 85% to 90% are singletons. Sequencing used peripheral blood, obtained on day 0 of AZD1222 vaccination. These receptors originate from an adult in good health.

This clone has only one observation. The same CDR3 can be traced to other DNA sequences in this sample. The V call is TRBV28, the J call TRBJ2-1; D gene unclear. CDR1 and CDR2 (germline): MDHEN, SYDVKM. Deletions cut 1 base from V and 4 bases from J, with 2 bases between. CDR3 length: 12 amino acids. For the CDR3, the DNA is TGTGCCAGCAGTTTATCTTACAATGAGCAGTTCTTC. This codes for CASSLSYNEQFF.

The V gene is TRBV18, the J gene TRBJ2-5; weak D call: TRBD2 (6 bases). In germline, CDR1 is KGHSH, CDR2 LQKENI. V was shortened by 3 bases and J by 5 bases, with 13 bases between the two germline ends. The CDR3 has 14 amino acids. CDR3 amino acids: CASSPPTSVETQYF. In DNA form, the CDR3 reads TGTGCCAGCTCACCCCCGACTAGTGTCGAGACCCAGTACTTC. The full variable domain, rest sourced from reference TRBV18 and TRBJ2-5, is NAGVMQNPRHLVRRRGQEARLRCSPMKGHSHVYWYRQLPEEGLKFMVYLQKENIIDESGMPKERFSAEFPKEGPSILRIQQVVRGDSAAYFCASSPPTSVETQYFGPGTRLLVL.

Only one count was recorded for this clone. The same CDR3 arises from other DNA sequences in this sample as well. This chain connects TRBV11-2 to TRBJ1-2; D unresolved. CDR3 length equals 13 residues. V was pared by 1 base and J by 0 bases, with 3 bases between. Looked up from germline, CDR1 is SGHAT and CDR2 is FQNNGV. CDR3 region: CASSLGSNYGYTF. In nucleotides, the CDR3 is TGTGCCAGCAGCTTAGGCTCTAACTATGGCTACACCTTC.

This chain uses TRBV6-6 with TRBJ1-1; a possible D gene is TRBD1 (5 bases). Germline-derived CDR1 and CDR2 are MNHNY and SVGAGI (reference sequence). The ends were cut back, 5 bases at V and 0 bases at J, with 10 bases in the middle. The CDR3 totals 14 residues. The CDR3 nucleotides read TGTGCCAGCAGTACCGGACAACTGAACACTGAAGCTTTCTTT. This sequence encodes CASSTGQLNTEAFF.

The rearrangement links TRBV6-6 to TRBJ1-2, with 9 bases identical to TRBD1. Per the germline V gene, CDR1 is MNHNY and CDR2 is SVGAGI (reference sequence). V dropped 6 bases and J dropped 4; count of bases not matched to a gene: 9. CDR3 size: 15 residues. CDR3 bases: TGTGCCAGCAGCCCCCGGGACAGGGACATCTATGGCTACACCTTC. This gives the protein CASSPRDRDIYGYTF.